These T cell receptor beta chains were read from a single sample in a study of OX40 agonist ivuxolimab in advanced cancers. TCRdb keeps only in-frame clones here, not all; method: immunoSEQ multiplex PCR. The sample comprises some 97,000 clones, about nine tenths of which are singletons, and approximately 0.3% rests with the top ten. The material sequenced was CD4+ or CD8+ T cells sorted from blood, taken in a trial of the OX40 agonist ivuxolimab. The receptors were sampled from an adult with an advanced solid tumor such as melanoma, head and neck, liver or kidney cancer. The CDR3 runs from the conserved cysteine through the conserved F or W. The D gene is left open where the match is weak. Size values are once, few and many counts, or a class for expanded clones, and some rows have none.

v_gene	abundance	j_gene	d_gene	CDR3nt	CDR3aa
TRBV6-5	NA	TRBJ1-5	NA	TGTGCCAGCAGAACCGTCGGTAGCAATCAGCCCCAGCATTTT	CASRTVGSNQPQHF
TRBV11-3	NA	TRBJ2-1	TRBD2	TGTGCCAGCAGCTTAACTAGCGGGAAATATGAGCAGTTCTTC	CASSLTSGKYEQFF
TRBV18	NA	TRBJ2-1	TRBD2	TGTGCCAGCTCACCAGGTGTACCTAGCGGCACCTACAATGAGCAGTTCTTC	CASSPGVPSGTYNEQFF
TRBV4-1	NA	TRBJ1-5	NA	TGCGCCAGCAGCCGGTCTGGGGGCACAAGCAATCAGCCCCAGCATTTT	CASSRSGGTSNQPQHF
TRBV13	NA	TRBJ2-6	NA	TGTGCCAGCAGCTTATCTGGGGCCAACGTCCTGACTTTC	CASSLSGANVLTF
TRBV7-2	once	TRBJ1-3	NA	TGTGCCAGCAGCTCGCAGTCCCACTACGGGAACACCATATATTTT	CASSSQSHYGNTIYF
TRBV5-1	NA	TRBJ2-7	TRBD2	TGCGCCAGCAGCTGGGGGCCGACTAGCGGGACCGAGCAGTACTTC	CASSWGPTSGTEQYF
TRBV7-2	NA	TRBJ2-1	TRBD1	TGTGCCAGCAGTTCTCGGGACAGGAGTTACAATGAGCAGTTCTTC	CASSSRDRSYNEQFF
TRBV10-2	NA	TRBJ2-6	NA	TGCGCCAGCTCGAGTCTCTCTGGGGCCAACGTCCTGACTTTC	CASSSLSGANVLTF
TRBV28	NA	TRBJ1-5	NA	TGTGCCAGCACCCGACAGACTCAACATCCCCAGCATTTT	CASTRQTQHPQHF
TRBV5-1	NA	TRBJ2-3	NA	TGCGCCAGCAGCTCCCGGGACCTTCCTGGGGATACGCAGTATTTT	CASSSRDLPGDTQYF
TRBV6-5	NA	TRBJ2-7	NA	TGTGCCAGCAGTTATCTGGGCGGCGGGGCCTACGAGCAGTACTTC	CASSYLGGGAYEQYF
TRBV11-2	NA	TRBJ2-1	NA	TGTGCCAGCAGCAATGGACAGCCCTCAGTTCGGCATGAGCAGTTCTTC	CASSNGQPSVRHEQFF
TRBV27	NA	TRBJ2-7	TRBD1	TGTGCCAGCAGTCCCGGCGCGGGACAGGGGTACGAGCAGTACTTC	CASSPGAGQGYEQYF
TRBV4-1	NA	TRBJ2-5	NA	TGCGCCAGCAGCCCGAAGGGGGGCGGGAGTGTAGAGACCCAGTACTTC	CASSPKGGGSVETQYF
TRBV10-3	once	TRBJ2-2	NA	TGTGCCATCAGGGGGGACCTTCCGAACACCGGGGAGCTGTTTTTT	CAIRGDLPNTGELFF
TRBV4-2	NA	TRBJ2-5	TRBD2	TGTGCCAGCAGCCAGACTAGCGCGGCGACCCAGTACTTC	CASSQTSAATQYF
TRBV5-1	NA	TRBJ2-1	TRBD2	TGCGCCAGCAGCTTGGATGCGGGAGCCTCCTACAATGAGCAGTTCTTC	CASSLDAGASYNEQFF
TRBV11-3	NA	TRBJ2-1	TRBD2	TGTGCCAGCAGCTTGACTAGCGGGATTAGCAATGAGCAGTTCTTC	CASSLTSGISNEQFF
TRBV18	NA	TRBJ1-4	TRBD1	TGTGCCAGCTCACCATCAACAGGGGGTGAAAAACTGTTTTTT	CASSPSTGGEKLFF
TRBV5-1	NA	TRBJ2-7	NA	TGCGCCAGCAGCTTGGCTACAGGAGGAACCTACGAGCAGTACTTC	CASSLATGGTYEQYF
TRBV18	NA	TRBJ2-5	TRBD2	TGTGCCAGCTCACCAAGGACTAGCGGAGAGACCCAGTACTTC	CASSPRTSGETQYF
TRBV6-1	NA	TRBJ1-1	NA	TGTGCCAGCAGTGTTGATGACAGGATGAACACTGAAGCTTTCTTT	CASSVDDRMNTEAFF
TRBV7-3	few	TRBJ2-1	NA	TGTGCCAGCAGCTCCCTTTCGGGCGTTCAGGGTGAGCAGTTCTTC	CASSSLSGVQGEQFF
TRBV21-1	NA	TRBJ2-7	NA	TGTGCCAGCAGCACCTATCGCGGGGTTACAGGGGGCGACGAGCAGTACTTC	CASSTYRGVTGGDEQYF
TRBV19	NA	TRBJ2-1	TRBD1	TGTGCCAGTAGTACGATGGACAGGGGGCTTATGAATGAGCAGTTCTTC	CASSTMDRGLMNEQFF
TRBV30	NA	TRBJ2-2	TRBD2	TGTGCCTGGAGTGTACGTACTAGCGGGATGCTCACCGGGGAGCTGTTTTTT	CAWSVRTSGMLTGELFF
TRBV4-2	few	TRBJ2-7	TRBD2	TGTGCCAGCAGCCAAGATATTGCGGGAGAAGGGGAGCAGTACTTC	CASSQDIAGEGEQYF
TRBV5-6	NA	TRBJ1-2	TRBD1	TGTGCCAGCAGCACGGGACAGTCAGGCTATGGCTACACCTTC	CASSTGQSGYGYTF
TRBV7-2	NA	TRBJ2-7	TRBD2	TGTGCCAGCAGCTTGGGGAGGCTAGCGGGTTCCTACGAGCAGTACTTC	CASSLGRLAGSYEQYF
TRBV19	NA	TRBJ1-5	NA	TGTGCCAGTAGGCAGGGGAGGTTTCAGCCCCAGCATTTT	CASRQGRFQPQHF
TRBV7-2	NA	TRBJ2-3	NA	TGTGCCAGCAGCTTAGGAGGGAGCGAACCAGATACGCAGTATTTT	CASSLGGSEPDTQYF
TRBV18	NA	TRBJ1-1	TRBD1	TGTGCCAGCTCACCGACTCCGGGACAGGGGGCCTCTGAAGCTTTCTTT	CASSPTPGQGASEAFF
TRBV29-1	NA	TRBJ2-2	TRBD1	TGCAGCGGAGGACAGGGAACCGGGGAGCTGTTTTTT	CSGGQGTGELFF
TRBV28	NA	TRBJ2-7	NA	TGTGCCAGCAGTTCCCCATACGAGCAGTACTTC	CASSSPYEQYF
TRBV18	NA	TRBJ2-7	NA	TGTGCCAGCTCACCTAACTCGAACGAGCAGTACTTC	CASSPNSNEQYF
TRBV9	NA	TRBJ1-1	TRBD1	TGTGCCAGCAGCGTAGGCGGACAGGGGAACACTGAAGCTTTCTTT	CASSVGGQGNTEAFF
TRBV30	NA	TRBJ1-4	NA	TGTGCCTGGAGGTGGCAGGGGTCCCATAATGAAAAACTGTTTTTT	CAWRWQGSHNEKLFF
TRBV18	NA	TRBJ2-5	NA	TGTGCCAGCTCACCTCTCCACGGAAAGGGGGAAGAGACCCAGTACTTC	CASSPLHGKGEETQYF
TRBV7-2	NA	TRBJ1-3	NA	TGTGCCAGCAGCTTACCGGGACGCGGAAACACCATATATTTT	CASSLPGRGNTIYF
TRBV7-3	NA	TRBJ1-1	NA	TGTGCCAGCAGCACTCTTGGGGGCGGGACTGAAGCTTTCTTT	CASSTLGGGTEAFF
TRBV7-2	NA	TRBJ2-3	NA	TGTGCCAGCAGCTTTCAAACGGGAGATACGCAGTATTTT	CASSFQTGDTQYF
TRBV15	NA	TRBJ2-6	NA	TGTGCCACCAGCAGAGTATCCGGGGCGACCGGGGCCAACGTCCTGACTTTC	CATSRVSGATGANVLTF
TRBV29-1	NA	TRBJ1-5	NA	TGCAGCGTTGAGTCAGGGGTCAATCAGCCCCAGCATTTT	CSVESGVNQPQHF
TRBV30	NA	TRBJ1-6	NA	TGTGCCTGGAGTGTTGGAGGAGCCGGCCCACCCCTCCACTTT	CAWSVGGAGPPLHF
TRBV5-4	NA	TRBJ1-4	NA	TGTGCCAGCGGATCACAGGGAGGGGATGAAAAACTGTTTTTT	CASGSQGGDEKLFF
TRBV5-1	NA	TRBJ2-7	TRBD1	TGCGCCAGCAGCTTGCATCGGACAGGGGGCAAATACGAGCAGTACTTC	CASSLHRTGGKYEQYF
TRBV11-2	NA	TRBJ1-4	NA	TGTGCCAGCAGCTTAGGGCAGGCGGTGGCAAAACTGTTTTTT	CASSLGQAVAKLFF
TRBV5-4	once	TRBJ2-1	NA	TGTGCCAGCAGCTTGGGAGGAGGGGCGTCCTACAATGAGCAGTTCTTC	CASSLGGGASYNEQFF
TRBV28	few	TRBJ1-2	NA	TGTGCCAGCAGTTCTCCACACGGGTTGAAAGATGGCTACACCTTC	CASSSPHGLKDGYTF
TRBV15	NA	TRBJ1-4	NA	TGTGCCACCAGCAGAGACAGGGTCGGTGAAAAACTGTTTTTT	CATSRDRVGEKLFF
TRBV7-2	NA	TRBJ2-1	TRBD2	TGTGCCAGCAGCCGAGGGAGGGAGTTTGAGCAGTTCTTC	CASSRGREFEQFF
TRBV7-9	NA	TRBJ2-7	NA	TGTGCCAGCAGCTTAGGAGGGGTGTTGTCCTACGAGCAGTACTTC	CASSLGGVLSYEQYF
TRBV6-5	NA	TRBJ2-2	NA	TGTGCCAGCAGTTCCCCCGGCGGTACCAACACCGGGGAGCTGTTTTTT	CASSSPGGTNTGELFF
TRBV20-1	NA	TRBJ2-7	NA	TGCAGTGCTAGAAAGGCTCGGGAGCAGTACTTC	CSARKAREQYF